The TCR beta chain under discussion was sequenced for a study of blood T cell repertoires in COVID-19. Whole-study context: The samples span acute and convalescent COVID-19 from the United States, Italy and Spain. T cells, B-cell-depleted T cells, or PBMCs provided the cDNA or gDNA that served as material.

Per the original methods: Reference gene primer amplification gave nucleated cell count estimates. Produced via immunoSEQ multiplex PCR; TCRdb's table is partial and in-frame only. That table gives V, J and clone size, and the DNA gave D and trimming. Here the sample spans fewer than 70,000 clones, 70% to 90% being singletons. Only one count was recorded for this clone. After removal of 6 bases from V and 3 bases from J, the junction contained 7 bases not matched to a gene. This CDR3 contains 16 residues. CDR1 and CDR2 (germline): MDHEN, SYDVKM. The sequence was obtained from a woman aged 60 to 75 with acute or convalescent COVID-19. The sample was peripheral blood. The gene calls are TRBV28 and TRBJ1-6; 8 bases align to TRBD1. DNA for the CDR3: TGTGCCAGCAGACCTACCGGGACAGGCTATAATTCACCCCTCCACTTT. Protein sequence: CASRPTGTGYNSPLHF.